Reported below is one TCR beta chain. A sample-barcoded 5' primer and a J-beta primer mix were used in a second PCR of roughly 6 to 11 cycles. TCRdb called the 5' RACE reads again in MiXCR, with one record for every CDR3 protein. The sample lists 660,000 or so distinct CDR3 sequences; around 54% were seen once. V was pared by 6 bases and J by 0 bases, with 2 bases of the junction left unmatched. CDR1 is SGHVS and CDR2 is FQNEAQ in the germline V gene. The CDR3 extends over 17 amino acids. This entry belongs to a study of blood T cells in healthy people across ages. Sequencing input: blood. The genes are TRBV7-8 and TRBJ2-2; 15 bases map to TRBD2. This sequence originates from a man aged 60 to 75 in good health. The CDR3 spells CASRGTSGGSNTGELFF. The CDR3 DNA is TGTGCCAGCAGAGGGACTAGCGGGGGGTCGAACACCGGGGAGCTGTTTTTT.